Here is one T cell receptor beta chain with its context. The antigen is unknown. Trimming removed 4 bases from V and 5 bases from J, with 5 bases in between. The CDR3 length is 12 residues. The germline V gene encodes CDR1 MGHDK and CDR2 SYGVNS. TCRdb used MiXCR to reprocess the reads, holding one entry per CDR3 protein. The table lists 110,000 to 150,000 distinct CDR3 sequences, more than 25% of them singletons. The data stem from a study of T cell repertoires in cytomegalovirus infection. Study-wide context: As its CMV epitopes, the study selected recently identified HLA-C-restricted and well-studied HLA-B-restricted targets. Public TCR beta signatures provided an indication of both CMV infection and a matching HLA type.

Points from the study as a whole: Summed frequency of shared TCR beta families picked out CMV carriers who also had the relevant HLA. There were HLA-C-restricted CMV-specific TCR beta clonotypes dominating the ex vivo response.

The V gene is TRBV25-1, the J gene TRBJ2-2, with unresolved D. The clonotype was recovered from a human donor in good health (CMV status not recorded). Some clones in this sample may be carry-over from other donors' samples. The sequencing used CD8+ T cells from cultured PBMCs, collected from culture after CMV antigen stimulation. CDR3 sequence (DNA): TGTGCCAGCAGTGTGACGACCGGGGAGCTGTTTTTT. This codes for CASSVTTGELFF.